This paragraph reports one T cell receptor (beta chain). The antigen is not known. Naive-designated CD8 cells lacked CD45RO, were positively enriched for CCR7, and omitted terminally differentiated effector memory CD45RA+ cells. Germline V gene data show CDR1 as SEHNR and CDR2 as FQNEAQ (reference sequence). V lost 1 base to trimming and J lost 8 bases, with 9 bases between them. The CDR3 has 13 residues. Data came from immunoSEQ multiplex PCR; TCRdb stores just in-frame clones and leaves some out. The table records nearly 2 million clones, less than 95% of them present only once. This specimen belongs to a study of shared clonotypes between healthy human individuals. Study-wide points: Despite large depth, rarefaction showed incomplete sorted-subset sequencing.

Sequenced: naive CD8+ T cells sorted from blood. The receptor's source is a man younger than 35 in good health. This chain joins TRBV7-9 and TRBJ1-3, with D unclear. DNA for the CDR3: TGTGCCAGCAGCTTAGTTTTACCTGACACCATATATTTT. Protein: CASSLVLPDTIYF.